This T cell receptor (beta chain) was sequenced during a study of shared T cell receptors in the human thymus. TCRdb's table, derived via immunoSEQ multiplex PCR, lists solely in-frame clones and lacks some. Among 500,000 to 850,000 clones listed, 80% to 90% were seen once. The germline V gene encodes CDR1 MNHEY and CDR2 SVGAGI. V gave up 1 base and J gave up 4 bases, with 13 bases separating them. The CDR3 extends over 15 amino acids. These sequences were also reported in another study, on human thymus T cells.

The material sequenced was thymocytes. The receptor comes from a boy in the first two years of life with a congenital heart defect. The gene calls are TRBV6-5 and TRBJ1-1, with D hard to call. The CDR3 here is CASSYLSRCRTEAFF. The DNA of the CDR3 is TGTGCCAGCAGTTACTTATCGAGATGTCGCACTGAAGCTTTCTTT.